This T cell receptor beta chain was identified in a study of T cell repertoires in cytomegalovirus infection. Overall study context: Peptides in the study included HLA-C-restricted and HLA-B-restricted CMV epitopes. Matching HLA type, along with CMV infection, was indicated by public TCR beta signatures.

Whole-study results and caveats: Totalled public TCR beta family frequency picked out people who carried CMV plus the relevant HLA. Dominating the ex vivo response were TCR beta clonotypes that were CMV-specific and HLA-C-restricted.

Regarding this clonotype: The antigen is not known.

TCRdb itself ran the reads through MiXCR, one entry per CDR3 protein. The profile shows about 310,000 distinct CDR3 sequences, approximately 25% of them singletons. Germline loops: CDR1 SGDLS, CDR2 YYNGEE. This CDR3 spans 15 amino acids. V was trimmed by 3 bases and J by 8 bases, leaving 20 bases between them. The chain combines TRBV9 with TRBJ1-2, with D hard to call. This clonotype was sampled from a human donor in good health (CMV status not recorded). Some clones in this sample may be carry-over from other donors' samples. This sample comprised cultured PBMCs, obtained from culture after CMV antigen stimulation. DNA of the CDR3: TGTGCCAGCAGCGCCCCCAACCTCTATCAACGAGGCTACACCTTC. Its protein product is CASSAPNLYQRGYTF.